A single sample is the source of the 21 T cell receptor beta chains below, sequenced in a study of T cell repertoires in cytomegalovirus infection. TCRdb recomputed calls from the reads with MiXCR, one row per CDR3 protein. The table shows 210,000 or so distinct CDR3 sequences, with about 5.9% occurring only once. Sample: PBMCs. The source of these receptors is a human donor in good health (CMV status not recorded). Some clones in this sample may be carry-over from other donors' samples.

In its sample, this clonotype was seen many times. The rearrangement links TRBV6-2 or TRBV6-3 to TRBJ2-7; D perhaps matches TRBD1 (6 bases). The CDR3 extends over 15 amino acids. The germline V gene has CDR1 MNHEY and CDR2 SVGEGT. Trimming left V 0 bases short and J 3 bases short, with 12 bases between. The CDR3 reads CASSYSGTSFYEQYF. The CDR3 nucleotides are TGTGCCAGCAGTTACTCGGGGACATCCTTCTACGAGCAGTACTTC.

This clonotype showed up many times. The rearrangement links TRBV7-6 to TRBJ2-2, with 7 bases aligning to TRBD1. CDR3 length: 14 amino acids. The V segment lost 5 bases and the J segment 7 bases; nucleotides outside the gene matches: 7. CDR1 and CDR2 from the germline V gene are SGHVS and FNYEAQ. The CDR3 protein is CASSQTGFDGELFF. The CDR3 coding sequence is TGTGCCAGCAGCCAGACAGGGTTTGACGGGGAGCTGTTTTTT.

At least ten counts were recorded for this clonotype. The CDR3 is CASSSGQGGGMAQHF. CDR3 bases: TGTGCCAGCAGCTCGGGACAGGGGGGTGGGATGGCCCAGCATTTT. V gene TRBV7-2 combines with J gene TRBJ1-5, with 11 bases aligning to TRBD1. The germline V gene has CDR1 SGHTA and CDR2 FQGNSA. This CDR3 has 15 residues. The trim removed 4 bases at V and 11 bases at J, leaving 10 bases unmatched.

The chain couples TRBV20-1 to TRBJ2-7; D not certain. Germline V gene lookup returns CDR1 DFQATT and CDR2 SNEGSKA (reference sequence). This CDR3 comprises 14 residues. Trimming took off 3 bases at V and 0 bases at J, with 12 bases between the two ends. The CDR3 reads CSASGWTVSYEQYF. The CDR3 bases are TGCAGTGCTAGTGGCTGGACCGTCTCCTACGAGCAGTACTTC.

This clonotype appeared many times. V and J are TRBV15 and TRBJ1-1; 7 bases agree with TRBD1. Germline values: CDR1 LNHNV, CDR2 YYDKDF (reference sequence). The V and J ends lost 2 bases and 2 bases, in that order; junction bases with no gene match: 5. This CDR3 contains 15 residues. This chain's CDR3 is CATSRYGTVNTEAFF. DNA for the CDR3: TGTGCCACCAGCAGATACGGGACAGTTAACACTGAAGCTTTCTTT.

The V gene is TRBV5-6, the J gene TRBJ2-2; TRBD1 aligns across 8 bases. With V trimmed by 2 bases and J by 6 bases, 6 bases remained unmatched. CDR1 and CDR2 from the germline V gene are SGHDT and YYEEEE. The CDR3 totals 15 residues. CDR3 nucleotide sequence: TGTGCCAGCAGCTTTTCGTTACAGGGGGCCGGGGAGCTGTTTTTT. Its translation: CASSFSLQGAGELFF.

This clonotype has at least ten counts. J is TRBJ1-2 and V is TRBV7-2; TRBD1 is a possible D gene (5 bases). CDR3 length equals 19 residues. The germline gives CDR1 SGHTA, CDR2 FQGNSA. V was trimmed by 3 bases and J by 8 bases, leaving 31 bases between them. The CDR3 bases are TGTGCCAGCAGCTTTAATCTAATGACAGATTTGCGTGGGAGGTACGGCTACACCTTC. It specifies CASSFNLMTDLRGRYGYTF.

This chain connects TRBV7-9 to TRBJ2-3; D uncertain. Germline V gives CDR1 SEHNR, CDR2 FQNEAQ (reference sequence). This CDR3 has 16 residues. V lost 5 bases and J lost 1, with 16 bases in between. CDR3 in amino acids: CASSPPRRWGTDTQYF. Here the CDR3 DNA reads TGTGCCAGCAGCCCGCCGCGGCGATGGGGCACAGATACGCAGTATTTT.

This clonotype has ten or more counts. The V gene is TRBV6-5, the J gene TRBJ1-1, with D unclear. Per germline, CDR1 MNHEY and CDR2 SVGAGI. Trimming cost V 3 bases and J 7 bases, with 6 bases left between them. The CDR3 has 11 amino acids. This CDR3 reads CASSYALEAFF. DNA for the CDR3: TGTGCCAGCAGTTATGCTCTTGAAGCTTTCTTT.

The chain recombines TRBV5-1 with TRBJ2-5, with 9 bases aligning to TRBD1. Germline trimming cut 2 bases from V and 5 bases from J; bases unmatched to any gene: 4. Germline V gene data show CDR1 as SGHRS and CDR2 as YFSETQ. The CDR3 is 14 residues long. In nucleotides, the CDR3 is TGCGCCAGCAGCTTAACGACAGGGGGGGAGACCCAGTACTTC. This sequence encodes CASSLTTGGETQYF.

This clonotype was found many times. The CDR3 protein is CASSYFSGGGTDTQYF. CDR3 bases: TGTGCCAGCAGTTACTTCAGCGGGGGGGGCACAGATACGCAGTATTTT. The chain has TRBV6-5 and TRBJ2-3; 10 positions agree with TRBD2. This CDR3 contains 16 residues. CDR1 MNHEY and CDR2 SVGAGI come from the germline V gene. Trimming took 1 base from V and 1 from J; bases not matched to a gene: 2.

This clonotype occurred many times. The V gene is TRBV7-2, the J gene TRBJ1-5; D may be TRBD1 (5 bases). The CDR3 loop spans 12 amino acids. The germline CDR1 and CDR2 sequences are SGHTA and FQGNSA. Trimming took off 5 bases at V and 9 bases at J, with 11 bases between the two ends. The chain's CDR3 is CASSIGGGPQHF. CDR3 nucleotides: TGTGCCAGCAGCATTGGGGGGGGGCCCCAGCATTTT.

This clonotype showed up many times. The chain is built from TRBV7-6 and TRBJ1-4, with D maybe TRBD1 (5 bases). CDR1 is SGHVS, CDR2 FNYEAQ, per germline. Trimming left V 4 bases short and J 5 bases short, with 11 bases between. CDR3 size: 14 residues. In nucleotides, the CDR3 is TGTGCCAGCAGCTCCACGGGGGGGAATGAAAAACTGTTTTTT. Translating it yields CASSSTGGNEKLFF.

This clonotype was recorded a few times. The rearrangement uses TRBV28 and TRBJ2-1; 11 nucleotides agree with TRBD1. Germline V CDR1 and CDR2: MDHEN, SYDVKM. J gave up 0 bases and V 0 bases, and 4 bases lay outside the gene matches. The CDR3 contains 18 residues. The CDR3 here is CASSLWGDRGFSYNEQFF. The CDR3 DNA reads TGTGCCAGCAGTTTATGGGGGGACAGGGGGTTCTCCTACAATGAGCAGTTCTTC.

This clonotype was counted at least ten times. V is TRBV11-2 and J is TRBJ1-1; D is unresolved. The CDR3 has 14 amino acids. The germline V gene encodes CDR1 SGHAT and CDR2 FQNNGV. Deletions cut 1 base from V and 8 bases from J, with 14 bases between. CDR3 DNA sequence: TGTGCCAGCAGCTTAGTACGCAGTGTTACAGAAGCTTTCTTT. Translation: CASSLVRSVTEAFF.

This clonotype was counted ten times or more. The chain recombines TRBV7-9 with TRBJ2-3, with a weak D call TRBD2 (5 bases). The ends were cut back, 4 bases at V and 4 bases at J, with 9 bases in the middle. CDR1 SEHNR and CDR2 FQNEAQ come from the germline V gene (reference sequence). The CDR3 has 13 residues. CDR3 in DNA: TGTGCCAGCAGCTCCCGCGGGCCAGATACGCAGTATTTT. Amino acids: CASSSRGPDTQYF.

The chain uses TRBV7-3 and TRBJ2-2, with D hard to call. Trimming pared 6 bases from V and 2 bases from J, leaving 7 bases between. Germline CDR1 is SGHTA and CDR2 is FQGTGA. CDR3 length: 13 residues. The CDR3 is CASSSFNTGELFF. The CDR3 bases are TGTGCCAGCAGTTCGTTTAACACCGGGGAGCTGTTTTTT.

This clonotype was seen only a few times. V is TRBV18 and J is TRBJ1-2; 7 bases map to TRBD1. Germline-derived CDR1 and CDR2 are KGHSH and LQKENI. The CDR3 covers 15 residues. V was clipped by 5 bases and J by 4 bases; unmatched bases: 10. CDR3 sequence: CASSTTDRAAYGYTF. CDR3 DNA: TGTGCCAGCTCAACAACCGACAGGGCGGCCTATGGCTACACCTTC.

The gene calls are TRBV30 and TRBJ1-3; D is uncertain. CDR3 size: 14 residues. Germline V gene lookup returns CDR1 GTSNPN and CDR2 SVGIG (reference sequence). V shed 4 bases and J shed 2 bases, with 12 bases lying between them. As DNA, the CDR3 is TGTGCCTGGACAGCGAGTGCTACTGGAAACACCATATATTTT. Amino acid sequence: CAWTASATGNTIYF.

This clonotype was observed many times. V usage is TRBV5-4 and J usage is TRBJ1-1, with no clear D. CDR3 length: 15 amino acids. Trimming removed 5 bases at V and 2 bases at J, with 16 bases between. The germline V gene encodes CDR1 SGHNT and CDR2 YYREEE (reference sequence). The CDR3 sequence: CASSPQDKSNTEAFF. The CDR3 DNA follows: TGTGCCAGCAGTCCTCAAGACAAGTCAAACACTGAAGCTTTCTTT.

This clonotype was seen repeatedly, ten times or more. The rearrangement uses TRBV7-9 and TRBJ2-7; no firm D call. This CDR3 has 14 residues. The V end was cut by 1 base, the J end by 3 bases, with 10 bases between. Looked up from germline, CDR1 is SEHNR and CDR2 is FQNEAQ (reference sequence). CDR3: CASSLEPPYYEQYF. CDR3 DNA sequence: TGTGCCAGCAGCTTAGAACCGCCCTACTACGAGCAGTACTTC.